The entry below gives a single T cell receptor (beta chain) sequence along with its context. Its antigen remains unidentified. This CDR3 is built from 15 residues. With V trimmed by 7 bases and J by 4 bases, 6 bases remained unmatched. Germline lookup yields CDR1 MNHEY and CDR2 SVGAGI. Profiling relied on immunoSEQ multiplex PCR, and the TCRdb table lists in-frame clones only, not all of them. The table records more than 45,000 clones, roughly nine tenths of them present only once. These data come from a study of cytomegalovirus exposure and HLA in healthy donors. Turning to the study itself: The 110 or so validation repertoires used the same platform as the 650 to 800 first-cohort repertoires, a later analysis reported.

The study, taken as a whole, reports: Cytomegalovirus association was assigned to about 150 TCR beta chains. Some public TCRs appeared in many individuals, while most sequences were rare. High specificity and sensitivity for cytomegalovirus status were reported for the classifier.

The gene calls are TRBV6-5 and TRBJ2-3; the match to TRBD2 covers 12 bases. The sequenced material came from PBMCs. The receptor was derived from a woman in her late teens or twenties in good health and CMV-seronegative. The CDR3 spells CASNHLAGGPDTQYF. CDR3 in DNA: TGTGCCAGCAACCATCTAGCGGGAGGGCCAGATACGCAGTATTTT.